This record looks at one T cell receptor (beta chain) sequence and its context. Its target is not known. These data come from a study of graft-versus-host responses after intestinal transplantation. Study-wide background: Transplantation in recipients was multivisceral, liver-intestinal, or isolated intestinal. Recipients across the board were started on anti-thymocyte globulin induction, then kept on tacrolimus and steroids for two to four years.

The V gene lost 6 bases and the J gene lost 6 bases, with 14 bases spanning the gap. This CDR3 is built from 13 residues. The germline gives CDR1 MDHEN, CDR2 SYDVKM. The protocol was immunoSEQ multiplex PCR, while the TCRdb copy is restricted to in-frame clones and leaves out a portion. The sample has 90,000 to 95,000 clones; 91% are singletons. The study, taken as a whole, reports: Circulating GvH clones peaking coincided with falling HvG clones soon after transplant. GvH clones were identified in recipient marrow, with some first appearing in ileum or blood.

The chain joins TRBV28 to TRBJ1-2; D call uncertain. This material consisted of unstimulated CD8+ T cells sorted from spleen or lymph node cells, taken before intestinal transplant. This TCR was sampled from a human donor who received an intestinal transplant. This CDR3 reads CASRPSGGDGYTF. The CDR3 coding sequence is TGTGCCAGCAGACCCTCGGGCGGGGATGGCTACACCTTC.